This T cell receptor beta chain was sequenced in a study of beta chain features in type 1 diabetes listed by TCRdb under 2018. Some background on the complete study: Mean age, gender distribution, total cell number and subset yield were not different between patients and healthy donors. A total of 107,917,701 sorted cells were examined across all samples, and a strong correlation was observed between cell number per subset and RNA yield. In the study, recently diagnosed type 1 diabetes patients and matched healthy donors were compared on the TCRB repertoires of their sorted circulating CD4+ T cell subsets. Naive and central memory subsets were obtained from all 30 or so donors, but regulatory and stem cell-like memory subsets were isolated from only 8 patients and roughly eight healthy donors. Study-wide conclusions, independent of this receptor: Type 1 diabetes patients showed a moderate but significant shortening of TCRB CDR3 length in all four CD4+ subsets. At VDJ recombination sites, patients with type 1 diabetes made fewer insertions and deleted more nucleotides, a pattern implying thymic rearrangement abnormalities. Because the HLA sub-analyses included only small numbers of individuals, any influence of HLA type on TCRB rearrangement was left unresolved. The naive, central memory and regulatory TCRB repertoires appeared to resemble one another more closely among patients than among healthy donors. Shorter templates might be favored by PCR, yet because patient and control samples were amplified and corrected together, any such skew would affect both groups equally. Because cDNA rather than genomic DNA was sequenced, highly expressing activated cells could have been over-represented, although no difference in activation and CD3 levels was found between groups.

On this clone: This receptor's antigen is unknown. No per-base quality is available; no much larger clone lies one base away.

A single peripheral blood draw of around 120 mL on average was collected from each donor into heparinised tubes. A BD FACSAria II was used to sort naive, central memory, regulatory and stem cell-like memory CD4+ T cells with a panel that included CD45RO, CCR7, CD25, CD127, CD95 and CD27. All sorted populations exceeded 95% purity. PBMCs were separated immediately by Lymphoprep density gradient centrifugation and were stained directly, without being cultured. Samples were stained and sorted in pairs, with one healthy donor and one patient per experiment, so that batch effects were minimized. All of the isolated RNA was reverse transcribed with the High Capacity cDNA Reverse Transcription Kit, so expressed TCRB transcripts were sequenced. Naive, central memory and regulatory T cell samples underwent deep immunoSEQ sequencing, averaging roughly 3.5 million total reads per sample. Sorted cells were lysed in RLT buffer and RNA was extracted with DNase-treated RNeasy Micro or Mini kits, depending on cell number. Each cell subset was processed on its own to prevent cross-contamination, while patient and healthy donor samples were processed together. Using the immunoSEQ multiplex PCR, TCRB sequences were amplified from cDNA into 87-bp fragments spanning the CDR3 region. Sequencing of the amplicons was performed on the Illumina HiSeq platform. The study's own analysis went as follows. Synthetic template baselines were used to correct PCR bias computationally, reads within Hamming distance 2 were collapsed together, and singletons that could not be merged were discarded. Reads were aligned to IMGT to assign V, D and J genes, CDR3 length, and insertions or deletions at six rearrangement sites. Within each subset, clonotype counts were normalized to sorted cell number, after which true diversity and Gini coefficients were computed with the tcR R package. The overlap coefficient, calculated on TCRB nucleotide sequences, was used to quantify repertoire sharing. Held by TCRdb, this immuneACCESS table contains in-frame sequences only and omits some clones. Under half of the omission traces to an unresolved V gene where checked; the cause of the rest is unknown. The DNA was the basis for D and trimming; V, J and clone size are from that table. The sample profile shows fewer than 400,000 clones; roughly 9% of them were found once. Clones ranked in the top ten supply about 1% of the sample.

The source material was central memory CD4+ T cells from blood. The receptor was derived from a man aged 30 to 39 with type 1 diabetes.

The nucleotide sequence reads as follows: TGCGCCAGCAGCGAAGGGCGGGAGACCCAGTACTTC. Protein translation: CASSEGRETQYF. The rearrangement joined TRBV5-1 to TRBJ2-5; the D gene is unclear. V was cut back by 4 bases and J by 5 bases, leaving a gap of 9 bases between them. The CDR3 covers 12 residues, taking in both the cysteine and the phenylalanine. Only CDR3 DNA is held: 36 bases, read in frame from base 1. The germline V gene provides CDR1 SGHRS and CDR2 YFSETQ.